Each of the 15 T cell receptor beta chains below was sequenced from the same sample in a study of T cell changes during pregnancy in multiple sclerosis. Some clones are missing from TCRdb's copy, which holds only in-frame ones; the method was immunoSEQ multiplex PCR. The table records approximately 85,000 clones, approximately 94% of them present only once. Sequencing was performed on peripheral blood, taken in the third trimester of pregnancy. These receptors originate from a female donor with multiple sclerosis, enrolled in a pregnancy study.

About this clone: Other DNA sequences of this sample code for an identical CDR3. The chain joins TRBV7-9 to TRBJ2-7; tentatively, D is TRBD2 (6 bases). CDR1 is SEHNR and CDR2 is FQNEAQ in the germline V gene (reference sequence). Trimming took off 5 bases at V and 3 bases at J, with 11 bases between the two ends. The CDR3 sequence is 13 residues long. CDR3 sequence (DNA): TGTGCCAGCAGCCCCGGGGGTTACTACGAGCAGTACTTC. Protein: CASSPGGYYEQYF.

The gene calls are TRBV9 and TRBJ2-3; 7 bases are a match to TRBD2. The CDR3 consists of 18 residues. V shed 4 bases and J 1 base; nucleotides not matched to a gene: 15. Looked up from germline, CDR1 is SGDLS and CDR2 is YYNGEE. The CDR3 nucleotides read TGTGCCAGCAGCCAAAACAAGCAGGGAGGGGAAGGCACAGATACGCAGTATTTT. It encodes CASSQNKQGGEGTDTQYF.

The chain links TRBV7-3 to TRBJ2-3; 9 bases are a match to TRBD2. The germline CDR1 and CDR2 sequences are SGHTA and FQGTGA. This CDR3 is built from 16 residues. Unmatched junction bases numbered 8, after V lost 2 bases and J lost 5 bases. The CDR3 DNA reads TGTGCCAGCAGCTTAGCAGGCGGGGGGGCCAGAGATACGCAGTATTTT. It translates to CASSLAGGGARDTQYF.

The V gene is TRBV2, the J gene TRBJ1-5, with 8 bases matching TRBD1. V trimming: 7 bases; J trimming: 6 bases; junction bases outside the gene matches: 8. From germline, CDR1 is SNHLY and CDR2 FYNNEI. The CDR3 extends over 14 amino acids. The CDR3 sequence is CASNDPGGGQPQHF. In DNA form, the CDR3 reads TGTGCCAGCAACGATCCAGGGGGCGGTCAGCCCCAGCATTTT.

This rearrangement joins TRBV11-2 to TRBJ2-2; 8 bases are a match to TRBD2. The CDR3 sequence is 17 residues long. Trimming cost V 5 bases and J 4 bases; bases outside gene matches: 12. Germline assignment: CDR1 SGHAT and CDR2 FQNNGV. CDR3 nucleotides: TGTGCCAGCAGCAGTGGGGGGCGGGGGGCCCCCACCGGGGAGCTGTTTTTT. The encoded protein is CASSSGGRGAPTGELFF.

The CDR3 region has the DNA TGTGCCAGCAGCCTCCACACAGGGGTACGTAACACTGAAGCTTTCTTT. The encoded protein is CASSLHTGVRNTEAFF. The chain combines TRBV5-5 with TRBJ1-1, with TRBD1 matching 7 bases. Germline-derived CDR1 and CDR2 are SGHKS and YYEKEE (reference sequence). This CDR3 is built from 16 residues. Germline trimming cut 4 bases from V and 2 bases from J; bases unmatched to any gene: 11.

This chain's CDR3 is CASSMGQGDYEQYF. CDR3 nucleotides: TGTGCCAGTAGTATGGGGCAGGGGGACTACGAGCAGTACTTC. The V gene is TRBV19, the J gene TRBJ2-7; 7 bases align to TRBD1. The V gene's germline CDR1 is LNHDA and CDR2 SQIVND (reference sequence). The CDR3 is 14 amino acids. V trimming: 3 bases; J trimming: 3 bases; junction bases outside the gene matches: 5.

The sample holds a few counts of this clone. V usage is TRBV5-1 and J usage is TRBJ1-1, with D possibly being TRBD1 (5 bases). Germline CDR1 reads SGHRS; CDR2 reads YFSETQ. The CDR3 loop spans 16 amino acids. Trimming cost V 0 bases and J 3 bases, with 15 bases left between them. The CDR3 DNA reads TGCGCCAGCAGCTTGGATATCGGCCAGGGATACACTGAAGCTTTCTTT. Its protein is CASSLDIGQGYTEAFF.

The chain is built from TRBV7-3 and TRBJ2-2, with 7 bases matching TRBD2. The CDR3 sequence is 15 residues long. The germline V gene has CDR1 SGHTA and CDR2 FQGTGA. The V and J ends lost 1 base and 1 base, in that order; junction bases with no gene match: 0. Written as DNA, the CDR3 is TGTGCCAGCAGCTTAAGCGGGGGGAACACCGGGGAGCTGTTTTTT. Encoded protein: CASSLSGGNTGELFF.

The gene calls are TRBV7-2 and TRBJ2-5, with TRBD1 matching 7 bases. Germline loops: CDR1 SGHTA, CDR2 FQGNSA. The CDR3 length is 13 residues. The trim removed 4 bases at V and 7 bases at J, leaving 6 bases unmatched. DNA of the CDR3: TGTGCCAGCAGCTCAGACAGGGCCGGGACCCAGTACTTC. Its translation is CASSSDRAGTQYF.

The rearrangement joins TRBV6-1 to TRBJ1-3; no clear D. Germline V lookup: CDR1 MNHNS, CDR2 SASEGT. Trimming stripped 6 bases from V and 1 base from J, with 10 bases between. There are 14 residues in the CDR3. Written as DNA, the CDR3 is TGTGCCAGCAGAGTTTATGAGTCTGGAAACACCATATATTTT. The encoded protein is CASRVYESGNTIYF.

The V and J genes are TRBV7-9 and TRBJ2-7, with D possibly being TRBD1 (6 bases). Trimming removed 4 bases from V and 7 bases from J, with 8 bases in between. The germline V gene has CDR1 SEHNR and CDR2 FQNEAQ (reference sequence). This CDR3 has 11 residues. The CDR3 here is CASSSRGEQYF. CDR3 DNA: TGTGCCAGCAGCTCGAGGGGGGAGCAGTACTTC.

This rearrangement joins TRBV7-8 to TRBJ1-4; 8 bases agree with TRBD1. This CDR3 has 16 amino acids. Trimming removed 5 bases from V and 7 bases from J; junction bases left unmatched: 12. Germline V lookup: CDR1 SGHVS, CDR2 FQNEAQ. DNA of the CDR3: TGTGCCAGCAGCCCCGCTGCCGGGACAGGTTCTGAAAAACTGTTTTTT. It translates to CASSPAAGTGSEKLFF. Drawing the rest from reference TRBV7-8 and TRBJ1-4, the complete variable domain is GAGVSQSPRYKVAKRGQDVALRCDPISGHVSLFWYQQALGQGPEFLTYFQNEAQLDKSGLPSDRFFAERPEGSVSTLKIQRTQQEDSAVYLCASSPAAGTGSEKLFFGSGTQLSVL.

This chain links TRBV15 with TRBJ1-5; D is unclear. V was trimmed by 8 bases and J by 3 bases, leaving 14 bases between them. This CDR3 contains 14 residues. The V gene's germline CDR1 is LNHNV and CDR2 YYDKDF (reference sequence). This CDR3 reads CATRRSGFNQPQHF. CDR3 coding DNA: TGTGCCACCCGGAGGTCAGGATTCAATCAGCCCCAGCATTTT.

The chain couples TRBV19 to TRBJ1-6, with 7 bases lining up with TRBD1. V was pared by 3 bases and J by 8 bases, with 4 bases of the junction left unmatched. CDR1 and CDR2 from the germline V gene are LNHDA and SQIVND (reference sequence). CDR3 length equals 14 residues. For the CDR3, the DNA is TGTGCCAGTAGTATGACAGGGCAACATTCACCCCTCCACTTT. The encoded protein is CASSMTGQHSPLHF.